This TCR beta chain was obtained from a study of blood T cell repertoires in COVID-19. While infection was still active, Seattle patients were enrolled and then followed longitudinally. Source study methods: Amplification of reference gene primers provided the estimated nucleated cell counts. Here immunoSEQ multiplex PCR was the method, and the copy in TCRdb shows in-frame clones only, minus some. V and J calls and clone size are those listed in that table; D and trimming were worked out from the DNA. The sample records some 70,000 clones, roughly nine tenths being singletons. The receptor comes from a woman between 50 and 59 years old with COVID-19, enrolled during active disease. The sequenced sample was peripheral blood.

The CDR3: CASSLISNEQFF. CDR3 bases: TGCGCCAGCAGCTTGATATCCAATGAGCAGTTCTTC. This chain connects TRBV5-1 to TRBJ2-1, with no clear D. V dropped 1 base and J dropped 6 bases, with 5 bases sitting between them. The CDR3 has 12 amino acids. From germline, CDR1 is SGHRS and CDR2 YFSETQ.